Below, 29 T cell receptor beta chains from the same sample are listed, as sequenced in a study of radiotherapy plus CTLA-4 blockade in lung cancer. Measured with immunoSEQ multiplex PCR; TCRdb has only the in-frame clones, and not every one. The sample yields 90,000 or so clones, around 82% seen once. Source: peripheral blood, taken from a patient treated with radiotherapy plus ipilimumab. The receptors come from a human donor with non-small cell lung cancer who had stable disease on radiotherapy plus ipilimumab.

A single count supports this clone. The chain carries TRBV2 and TRBJ2-5; D uncertain. Trimming took off 7 bases at V and 4 bases at J, with 10 bases between the two ends. Looked up from germline, CDR1 is SNHLY and CDR2 is FYNNEI. The CDR3 covers 12 residues. CDR3 in amino acids: CASTYPIETQYF. The CDR3 DNA reads TGTGCCAGCACGTATCCGATAGAGACCCAGTACTTC.

Comment on this clone: A junction end diverges from the germline sequence, so it may reflect a read error. The rearrangement joins TRBV6-1 to TRBJ2-7; 8 positions match TRBD1. The CDR3 totals 14 residues. Germline V lookup: CDR1 MNHNS, CDR2 SASEGT. The CDR3 region is CASNEAGGPYEQYF. The CDR3 DNA sequence: TGTGCCAGCAATGAAGCAGGGGGCCCCTACGAGCAGTACTTC.

By share, this clone ranks as medium-sized (0.01 to 0.1%). The chain has TRBV28 and TRBJ2-7, with D perhaps matching TRBD1 (7 bases). Germline V gives CDR1 MDHEN, CDR2 SYDVKM. Trimming removed 4 bases at V and 2 bases at J, with 24 bases between. There are 18 residues in the CDR3. CDR3 protein: CASSSDREANSRTYEQYF. DNA of the CDR3: TGTGCCAGCAGTTCCGACAGGGAGGCCAACTCGCGGACCTACGAGCAGTACTTC.

This chain connects TRBV4-1 to TRBJ1-1; tentative D call: TRBD1 (5 bases). Germline assignment: CDR1 MGHRA and CDR2 YSYEKL. V gave up 4 bases and J gave up 0 bases, with 18 bases separating them. This CDR3 comprises 17 residues. The CDR3 is CASSPELGAGMNTEAFF. The CDR3 DNA sequence: TGCGCCAGCAGCCCAGAATTGGGTGCAGGGATGAACACTGAAGCTTTCTTT.

The chain couples TRBV5-1 to TRBJ1-1; possibly TRBD1 for D (6 bases). Deletions cut 0 bases from V and 1 base from J, with 16 bases between. The CDR3 has 17 residues. Germline V CDR1 and CDR2: SGHRS, YFSETQ. The CDR3, as DNA: TGCGCCAGCAGCTTGGTGGCAGGGGCATTGGGGAACACTGAAGCTTTCTTT. Its translation: CASSLVAGALGNTEAFF.

This chain uses TRBV6-1 with TRBJ1-3; no clear D. Deletions cut 1 base from V and 0 bases from J, with 7 bases between. The germline V gene encodes CDR1 MNHNS and CDR2 SASEGT. The CDR3 has 15 residues. CDR3 in DNA: TGTGCCAGCAGTGAAGGGGGATTCTCTGGAAACACCATATATTTT. Amino acid sequence: CASSEGGFSGNTIYF.

The rearrangement uses TRBV27 and TRBJ1-2; D call uncertain. This CDR3 has 15 amino acids. Germline V gene lookup returns CDR1 MNHEY and CDR2 SMNVEV (reference sequence). The V and J ends lost 5 bases and 8 bases respectively, with 21 bases between them. The CDR3: CASSPPDRAPTGYTF. The CDR3 DNA is TGTGCCAGCAGTCCACCGGATCGGGCCCCCACCGGCTACACCTTC.

The rearrangement links TRBV6-1 to TRBJ2-3, with unresolved D. V lost 1 base to trimming and J lost 2 bases, with 7 bases between them. Germline CDR1 reads MNHNS; CDR2 reads SASEGT. The CDR3 sequence is 14 residues long. In DNA, the CDR3 is TGTGCCAGCAGTGAAGAACTACACACAGATACGCAGTATTTT. Amino acid sequence: CASSEELHTDTQYF.

The rearrangement uses TRBV19 and TRBJ1-5; D is unclear. The CDR3 contains 16 residues. CDR1 and CDR2 from the germline V gene are LNHDA and SQIVND (reference sequence). V shed 1 base and J shed 2 bases, with 12 bases lying between them. In DNA, the CDR3 is TGTGCCAGTAGTATAGGGATGCTGTGGGGCAATCAGCCCCAGCATTTT. Its protein product is CASSIGMLWGNQPQHF. Drawing the rest from reference TRBV19 and TRBJ1-5, the complete variable domain is DGGITQSPKYLFRKEGQNVTLSCEQNLNHDAMYWYRQDPGQGLRLIYYSQIVNDFQKGDIAEGYSVSREKKESFPLTVTSAQKNPTAFYLCASSIGMLWGNQPQHFGDGTRLSIL.

This clone turned up a few times. This chain connects TRBV6-5 to TRBJ2-5, with 8 bases fitting TRBD2. In germline, CDR1 is MNHEY, CDR2 SVGAGI. The CDR3 length is 15 residues. The ends lost 4 bases at V and 3 bases at J; junction bases unmatched: 7. CDR3 sequence reads: CASSFLAGGKETQYF. CDR3 DNA: TGTGCCAGCAGTTTCCTGGCGGGGGGCAAAGAGACCCAGTACTTC.

The V gene is TRBV18, the J gene TRBJ2-1, with TRBD1 as a possible D gene (6 bases). The V gene's germline CDR1 is KGHSH and CDR2 LQKENI. CDR3 size: 16 residues. V lost 2 bases to trimming and J lost 6 bases, with 17 bases between them. CDR3 DNA sequence: TGTGCCAGCTCACCATCAGGGGCAAATAGTGCCAATGAGCAGTTCTTC. Encoded protein: CASSPSGANSANEQFF. The whole variable domain, remainder taken from reference TRBV18 and TRBJ2-1, is NAGVMQNPRHLVRRRGQEARLRCSPMKGHSHVYWYRQLPEEGLKFMVYLQKENIIDESGMPKERFSAEFPKEGPSILRIQQVVRGDSAAYFCASSPSGANSANEQFFGPGTRLTVL.

J is TRBJ1-2 and V is TRBV29-1; a possible D gene is TRBD1 (5 bases). The CDR3 totals 14 residues. Between the trimmed V and J ends, which lost 3 bases and 4 bases, there was a span of 15 bases. The germline V gene has CDR1 SQVTM and CDR2 ANQGSEA. This CDR3 reads CSVDKGEGAYGYTF. CDR3 DNA sequence: TGCAGCGTTGATAAAGGGGAAGGGGCCTATGGCTACACCTTC.

V gene TRBV6-5 combines with J gene TRBJ1-4; maybe TRBD1 (6 bases). The germline V and J ends were trimmed by 6 bases and 5 bases, with 10 bases remaining between them. The germline gives CDR1 MNHEY, CDR2 SVGAGI. There are 13 residues in the CDR3. The DNA of the CDR3 is TGTGCCAGCAGGCTCACAGGGAATGAAAAACTGTTTTTT. This gives the protein CASRLTGNEKLFF.

This chain joins TRBV7-2 and TRBJ2-7; TRBD1 aligns across 7 bases. The CDR3 length is 15 residues. Unmatched junction bases numbered 5, after V lost 1 base and J lost 2 bases. Per the germline V gene, CDR1 is SGHTA and CDR2 is FQGNSA. Here the CDR3 reads CASSLEWDRTYEQYF. The CDR3 nucleotides read TGTGCCAGCAGCTTAGAGTGGGACAGAACCTACGAGCAGTACTTC.

The chain is built from TRBV28 and TRBJ1-2; tentatively, D is TRBD1 (5 bases). Trimming stripped 3 bases from V and 6 bases from J, with 8 bases between. This CDR3 is built from 12 residues. Germline V CDR1 and CDR2: MDHEN, SYDVKM. CDR3 amino acids: CASSFDSHGYTF. DNA of the CDR3: TGTGCCAGCAGTTTCGACAGCCATGGCTACACCTTC.

The rearrangement joins TRBV2 to TRBJ2-3; D may be TRBD2 (6 bases). Germline values: CDR1 SNHLY, CDR2 FYNNEI. CDR3 size: 16 residues. V dropped 7 bases and J dropped 2 bases, with 19 bases sitting between them. CDR3 coding DNA: TGTGCCAGCAACGACGAGCGGGTGACAACCACAGATACGCAGTATTTT. Its translation is CASNDERVTTTDTQYF.

The V gene is TRBV5-1, the J gene TRBJ2-5; D possibly corresponds to TRBD2 (6 bases). The better agreement between TRBJ2-7 and the DNA end casts doubt on the J call. CDR1 SGHRS and CDR2 YFSETQ come from the germline V gene. The CDR3 spans 14 residues. DNA of the CDR3: TGCGCCAGCAAACGGGACTTCGGAGTCCTCGAGCAGTACTTC. Protein product: CASKRDFGVLEQYF.

The chain links TRBV6-1 to TRBJ2-3, with D hard to call. This CDR3 contains 13 residues. CDR1 and CDR2 (germline): MNHNS, SASEGT. V gave up 3 bases and J gave up 9 bases, with 13 bases separating them. CDR3 residues: CASSDPPPNTQYF. The CDR3 DNA follows: TGTGCCAGCAGTGATCCGCCTCCCAACACGCAGTATTTT.

This clone came up a few times. The chain employs TRBV27 and TRBJ1-2; D gene uncertain. Germline CDR1 and CDR2: MNHEY and SMNVEV (reference sequence). The CDR3 has 14 residues. Trimming removed 0 bases from V and 8 bases from J, with 13 bases in between. The CDR3 protein is CASSLSTGLSGYTF. In DNA, the CDR3 is TGTGCCAGCAGTTTATCCACGGGGTTGAGCGGCTACACCTTC.

V is TRBV6-1 and J is TRBJ2-7; no reliable D call. V was shortened by 9 bases and J by 3 bases, with 12 bases between the two germline ends. The CDR3 runs 12 residues. CDR1 MNHNS and CDR2 SASEGT come from the germline V gene. The CDR3: CASRTVNYEQYF. In nucleotides, the CDR3 is TGTGCCAGTCGGACGGTTAACTACGAGCAGTACTTC.

The chain links TRBV5-1 to TRBJ2-6; D remains ambiguous. CDR3 length: 19 residues. Germline V gives CDR1 SGHRS, CDR2 YFSETQ. Trimming shortened V by 1 base and J by 2 bases, and 19 bases separated the two germline ends. CDR3 in amino acids: CASSLFRVGLVTGANVLTF. The CDR3 DNA reads as TGCGCCAGCAGCTTGTTCCGCGTGGGATTAGTCACTGGGGCCAACGTCCTGACTTTC.

The chain is built from TRBV30 and TRBJ1-2; D remains unclear. The germline V gene has CDR1 GTSNPN and CDR2 SVGIG (reference sequence). This CDR3 is 11 amino acids long. The V end was cut by 4 bases, the J end by 0 bases, with 3 bases between. The CDR3 DNA reads as TGTGCCTGGAATACTAACTATGGCTACACCTTC. It encodes CAWNTNYGYTF.

CDR3 nucleotide sequence: TGTGCCAGCAGCCAAGATTCAGGGCGGTCCACTGAAGCTTTCTTT. This gives the protein CASSQDSGRSTEAFF. The chain is built from TRBV4-2 and TRBJ1-1, with D perhaps TRBD1 (5 bases). Germline values: CDR1 LGHNA, CDR2 YNFKEQ. The length of the CDR3 is 15 residues. The V and J ends lost 0 bases and 4 bases respectively, with 12 bases between them.

This chain links TRBV2 with TRBJ1-5, with 7 bases lining up with TRBD1. The CDR3 length is 13 residues. Germline CDR1 is SNHLY and CDR2 is FYNNEI. V trimming: 5 bases; J trimming: 4 bases; junction bases outside the gene matches: 2. CDR3 DNA sequence: TGTGCCAGCAGTACAGGGGTTAATCAGCCCCAGCATTTT. This sequence encodes CASSTGVNQPQHF.

This sequence joins TRBV5-5 and TRBJ1-1; D is ambiguous. Trimming took off 0 bases at V and 4 bases at J, with 13 bases between the two ends. The CDR3 extends over 15 amino acids. From germline, CDR1 is SGHKS and CDR2 YYEKEE (reference sequence). The CDR3 DNA reads as TGTGCCAGCAGCTTGGAAGTTGCGCGGTTCACTGAAGCTTTCTTT. Protein product: CASSLEVARFTEAFF.

The genes are TRBV2 and TRBJ2-1; D not resolved. The CDR3 is made up of 13 amino acids. V dropped 8 bases and J dropped 9 bases, with 17 bases sitting between them. CDR1 SNHLY and CDR2 FYNNEI come from the germline V gene. The CDR3 loop is CASLATEGGEQFF. CDR3 DNA sequence: TGTGCCAGCCTGGCGACCGAAGGTGGTGAGCAGTTCTTC.

Here the CDR3 DNA reads TGCGCCAGCAGCCAGGGACAGGAGAACACCGGGGAGCTGTTTTTT. Protein: CASSQGQENTGELFF. This chain joins TRBV5-1 and TRBJ2-2; 8 bases line up with TRBD1. V trimming: 4 bases; J trimming: 1 base; junction bases outside the gene matches: 3. The CDR3 runs to 15 residues. Germline values: CDR1 SGHRS, CDR2 YFSETQ.

This clone was detected once. CDR3 in DNA: TGCAGCGTTGAAACCCGGTGGACGGAGACCCAGTACTTC. This encodes CSVETRWTETQYF. This chain joins TRBV29-1 and TRBJ2-5, with unresolved D. CDR3 length equals 13 residues. Trimming took off 2 bases at V and 5 bases at J, with 12 bases between the two ends. From germline, CDR1 is SQVTM and CDR2 ANQGSEA.

The genes are TRBV9 and TRBJ1-5; 9 bases are a match to TRBD1. CDR3 length: 14 amino acids. V shed 6 bases, J shed 6 bases, and the junction held 7 bases outside the gene matches. Germline values: CDR1 SGDLS, CDR2 YYNGEE. The CDR3 bases are TGTGCCAGCAATTACAGGGGGCTAGGTCAGCCCCAGCATTTT. Encoded protein: CASNYRGLGQPQHF.